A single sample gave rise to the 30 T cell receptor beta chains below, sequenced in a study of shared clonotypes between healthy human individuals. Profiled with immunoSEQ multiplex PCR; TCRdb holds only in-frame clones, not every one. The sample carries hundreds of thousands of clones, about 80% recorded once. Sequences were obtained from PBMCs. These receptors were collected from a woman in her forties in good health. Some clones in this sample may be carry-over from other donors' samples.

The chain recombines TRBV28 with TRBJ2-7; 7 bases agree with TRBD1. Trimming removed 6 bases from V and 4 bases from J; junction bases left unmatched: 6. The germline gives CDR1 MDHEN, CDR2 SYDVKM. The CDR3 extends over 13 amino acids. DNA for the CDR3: TGTGCCAGCAGAAAACCGGGACAGTACGAGCAGTACTTC. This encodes CASRKPGQYEQYF.

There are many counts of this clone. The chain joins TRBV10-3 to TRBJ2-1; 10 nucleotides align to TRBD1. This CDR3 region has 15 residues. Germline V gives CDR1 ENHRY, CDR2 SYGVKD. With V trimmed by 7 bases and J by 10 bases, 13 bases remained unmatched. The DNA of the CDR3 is TGTGCCATCACTCCCGGGACAGGGGAGTTAGGGGAGCAGTTCTTC. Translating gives CAITPGTGELGEQFF.

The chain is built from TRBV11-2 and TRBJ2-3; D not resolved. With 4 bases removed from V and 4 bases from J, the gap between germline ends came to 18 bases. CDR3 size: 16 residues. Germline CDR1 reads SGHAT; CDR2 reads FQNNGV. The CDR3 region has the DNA TGTGCCAGCAGCTCACGGCGGCGTTATTTGCCAGATACGCAGTATTTT. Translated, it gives CASSSRRRYLPDTQYF.

The CDR3: CASSEQDSRTDTQYF. In DNA, the CDR3 is TGTGCCAGCAGCGAACAGGACAGTCGCACAGATACGCAGTATTTT. The rearrangement joins TRBV21-1 to TRBJ2-3; the table names TRBD1, a call not compared with the DNA. TRBV21-1 constitutes a pseudogene. The CDR3 is made up of 15 amino acids.

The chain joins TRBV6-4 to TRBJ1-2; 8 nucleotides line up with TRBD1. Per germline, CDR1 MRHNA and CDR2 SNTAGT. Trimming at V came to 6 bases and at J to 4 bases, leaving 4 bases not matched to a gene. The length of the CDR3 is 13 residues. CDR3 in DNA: TGTGCCAGCAGCGCCGACAGGGGCTATGGCTACACCTTC. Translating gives CASSADRGYGYTF.

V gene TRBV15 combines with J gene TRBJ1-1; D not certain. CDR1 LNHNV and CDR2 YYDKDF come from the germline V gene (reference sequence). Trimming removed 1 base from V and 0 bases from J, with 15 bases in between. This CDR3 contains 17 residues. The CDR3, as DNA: TGTGCCACCAGCAGAGTCCACGTCGGGGAACTGAACACTGAAGCTTTCTTT. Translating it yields CATSRVHVGELNTEAFF.

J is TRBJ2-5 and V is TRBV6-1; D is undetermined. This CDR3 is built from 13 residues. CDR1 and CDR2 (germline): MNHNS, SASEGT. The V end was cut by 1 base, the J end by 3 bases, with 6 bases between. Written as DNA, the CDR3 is TGTGCCAGCAGTGAAGGGCAGGAAGAGACCCAGTACTTC. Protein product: CASSEGQEETQYF.

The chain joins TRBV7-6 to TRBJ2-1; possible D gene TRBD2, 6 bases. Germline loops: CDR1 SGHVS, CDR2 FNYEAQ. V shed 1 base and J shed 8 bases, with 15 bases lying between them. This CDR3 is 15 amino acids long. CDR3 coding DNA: TGTGCCAGCAGCTTAGGTGCAGGGAGGCGAGATGAGCAGTTCTTC. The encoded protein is CASSLGAGRRDEQFF.

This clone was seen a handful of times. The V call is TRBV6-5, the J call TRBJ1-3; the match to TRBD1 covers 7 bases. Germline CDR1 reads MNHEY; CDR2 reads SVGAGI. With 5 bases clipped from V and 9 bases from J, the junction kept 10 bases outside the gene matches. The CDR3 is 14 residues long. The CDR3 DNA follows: TGTGCCAGCAGTCGATCACAACAGGGGAGCACCATATATTTT. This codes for CASSRSQQGSTIYF.

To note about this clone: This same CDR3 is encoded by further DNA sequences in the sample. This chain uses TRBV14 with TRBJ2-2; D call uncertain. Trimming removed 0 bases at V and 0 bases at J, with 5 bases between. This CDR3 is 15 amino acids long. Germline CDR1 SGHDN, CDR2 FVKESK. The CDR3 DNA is TGTGCCAGCAGCCAAGACAGGCCGAACACCGGGGAGCTGTTTTTT. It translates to CASSQDRPNTGELFF.

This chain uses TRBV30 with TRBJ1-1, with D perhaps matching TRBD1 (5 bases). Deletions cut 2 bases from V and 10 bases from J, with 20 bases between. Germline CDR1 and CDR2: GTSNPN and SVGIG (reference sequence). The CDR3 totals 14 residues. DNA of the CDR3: TGTGCCTGGAGTCCGGGGGACCTTCTTGGGGGAGCTTTCTTT. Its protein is CAWSPGDLLGGAFF.

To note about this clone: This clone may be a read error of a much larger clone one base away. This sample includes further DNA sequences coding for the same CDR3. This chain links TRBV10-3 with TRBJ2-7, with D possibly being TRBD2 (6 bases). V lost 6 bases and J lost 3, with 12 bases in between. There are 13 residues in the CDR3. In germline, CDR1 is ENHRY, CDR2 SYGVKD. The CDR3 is CAIRDPGGYEQYF. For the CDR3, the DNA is TGTGCCATCAGGGACCCCGGGGGCTACGAGCAGTACTTC.

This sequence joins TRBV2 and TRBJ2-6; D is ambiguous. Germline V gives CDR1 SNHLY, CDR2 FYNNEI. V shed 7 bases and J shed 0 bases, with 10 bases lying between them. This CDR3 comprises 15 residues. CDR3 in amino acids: CASTLQSSGANVLTF. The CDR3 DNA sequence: TGTGCCAGCACCCTACAGAGCTCTGGGGCCAACGTCCTGACTTTC.

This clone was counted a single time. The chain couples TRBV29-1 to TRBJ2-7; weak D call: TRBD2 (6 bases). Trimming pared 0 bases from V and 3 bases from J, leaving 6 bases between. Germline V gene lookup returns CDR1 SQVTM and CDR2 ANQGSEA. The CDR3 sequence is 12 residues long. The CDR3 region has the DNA TGCAGCGTTGAAGAGACTAGCTACGAGCAGTACTTC. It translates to CSVEETSYEQYF.

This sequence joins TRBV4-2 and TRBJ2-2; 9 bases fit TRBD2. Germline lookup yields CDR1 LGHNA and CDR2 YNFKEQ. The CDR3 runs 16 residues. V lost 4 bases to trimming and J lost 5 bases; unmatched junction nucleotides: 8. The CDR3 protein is CASSPPDSGRTGELFF. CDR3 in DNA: TGTGCCAGCAGCCCCCCGGATAGCGGGAGAACCGGGGAGCTGTTTTTT.

The CDR3 coding sequence is TGTGCCAGCAGCTTGGGGTTAGCCAAAAACATTCAGTACTTC. Amino acid sequence: CASSLGLAKNIQYF. The V gene is TRBV5-4, the J gene TRBJ2-4; D unresolved. The germline V and J ends were trimmed by 0 bases and 0 bases, with 4 bases remaining between them. CDR1 and CDR2 (germline): SGHNT, YYREEE (reference sequence). The CDR3 totals 14 residues.

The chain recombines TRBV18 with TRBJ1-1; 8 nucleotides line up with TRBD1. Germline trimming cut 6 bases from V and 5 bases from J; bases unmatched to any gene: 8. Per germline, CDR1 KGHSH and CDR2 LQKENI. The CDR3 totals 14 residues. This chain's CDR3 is CASSPTTGDTEAFF. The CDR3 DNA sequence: TGTGCCAGCTCCCCTACGACAGGGGATACTGAAGCTTTCTTT. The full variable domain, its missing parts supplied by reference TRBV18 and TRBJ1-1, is NAGVMQNPRHLVRRRGQEARLRCSPMKGHSHVYWYRQLPEEGLKFMVYLQKENIIDESGMPKERFSAEFPKEGPSILRIQQVVRGDSAAYFCASSPTTGDTEAFFGQGTRLTVV.

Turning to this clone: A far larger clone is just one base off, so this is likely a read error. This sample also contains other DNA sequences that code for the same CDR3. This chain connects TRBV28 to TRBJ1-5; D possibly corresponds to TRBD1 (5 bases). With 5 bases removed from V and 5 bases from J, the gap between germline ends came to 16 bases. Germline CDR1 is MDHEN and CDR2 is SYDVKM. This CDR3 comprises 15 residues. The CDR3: CASSLGGVGDQPQHF. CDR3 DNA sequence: TGTGCCAGCAGTCTAGGCGGCGTGGGGGATCAGCCCCAGCATTTT.

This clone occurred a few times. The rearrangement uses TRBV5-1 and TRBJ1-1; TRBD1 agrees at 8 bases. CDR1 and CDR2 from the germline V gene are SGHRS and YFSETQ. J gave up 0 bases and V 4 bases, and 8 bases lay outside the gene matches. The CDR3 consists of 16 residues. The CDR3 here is CASSPTGEFMNTEAFF. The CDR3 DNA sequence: TGCGCCAGCAGCCCGACAGGGGAGTTTATGAACACTGAAGCTTTCTTT.

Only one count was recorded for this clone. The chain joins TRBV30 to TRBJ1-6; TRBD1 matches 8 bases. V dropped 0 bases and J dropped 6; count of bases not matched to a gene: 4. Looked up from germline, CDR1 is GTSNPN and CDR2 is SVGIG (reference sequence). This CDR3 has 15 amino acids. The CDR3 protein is CAWSVGRGPNSPLHF. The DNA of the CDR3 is TGTGCCTGGAGTGTGGGCAGGGGGCCTAATTCACCCCTCCACTTT.

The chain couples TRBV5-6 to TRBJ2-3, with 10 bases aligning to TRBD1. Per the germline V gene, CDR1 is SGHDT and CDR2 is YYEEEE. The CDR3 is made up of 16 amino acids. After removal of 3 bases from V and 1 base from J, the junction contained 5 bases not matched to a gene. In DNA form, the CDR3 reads TGTGCCAGCAGCTGGGCCGGGACAGGGGGCACAGATACGCAGTATTTT. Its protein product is CASSWAGTGGTDTQYF.

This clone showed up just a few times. CDR3: CASSFTGSETQYF. CDR3 in DNA: TGTGCCAGCAGCTTTACAGGGAGCGAGACCCAGTACTTC. The rearrangement uses TRBV11-1 and TRBJ2-5, with D possibly TRBD1 on 6 matching bases. V lost 3 bases, J lost 5 bases, and 10 bases lay in between. CDR3 size: 13 residues. Germline V CDR1 and CDR2: SGHAT, FQDESV (reference sequence). Filled out from reference TRBV11-1 and TRBJ2-5, the complete variable domain reads EAEVAQSPRYKITEKSQAVAFWCDPISGHATLYWYRQILGQGPELLVQFQDESVVDDSQLPKDRFSAERLKGVDSTLKIQPAELGDSAMYLCASSFTGSETQYFGPGTRLLVL.

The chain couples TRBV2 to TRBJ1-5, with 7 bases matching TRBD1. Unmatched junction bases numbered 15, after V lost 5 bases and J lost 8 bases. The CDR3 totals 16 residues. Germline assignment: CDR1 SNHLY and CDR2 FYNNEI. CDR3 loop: CASSKIRQGGLEPQHF. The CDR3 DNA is TGTGCCAGCAGTAAGATACGACAGGGAGGGTTGGAGCCCCAGCATTTT.

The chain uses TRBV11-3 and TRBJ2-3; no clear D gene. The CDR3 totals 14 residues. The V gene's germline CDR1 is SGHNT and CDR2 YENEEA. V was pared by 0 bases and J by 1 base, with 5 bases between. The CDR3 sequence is CASSLETGTDTQYF. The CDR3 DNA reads TGTGCCAGCAGCTTAGAGACTGGCACAGATACGCAGTATTTT.

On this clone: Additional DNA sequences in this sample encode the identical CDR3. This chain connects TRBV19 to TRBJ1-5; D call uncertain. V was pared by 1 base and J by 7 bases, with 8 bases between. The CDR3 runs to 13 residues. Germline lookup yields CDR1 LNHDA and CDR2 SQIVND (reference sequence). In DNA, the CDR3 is TGTGCCAGTAGTATAGGGGTTGGGCAGCCCCAGCATTTT. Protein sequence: CASSIGVGQPQHF.

CDR3 in amino acids: CASSLEAGTYEQYF. For the CDR3, the DNA is TGTGCCAGCAGCTTAGAGGCAGGAACCTACGAGCAGTACTTC. The rearrangement links TRBV7-9 to TRBJ2-7; D gene uncertain. This CDR3 region has 14 residues. The germline V gene encodes CDR1 SEHNR and CDR2 FQNEAQ (reference sequence). V lost 1 base to trimming and J lost 2 bases, with 9 bases between them.

This CDR3 reads CASSLAAAGGEQYF. DNA of the CDR3: TGTGCCAGCAGCTTAGCTGCAGCGGGGGGCGAGCAGTACTTC. The V and J genes are TRBV7-9 and TRBJ2-7; 9 bases align to TRBD2. Germline CDR1 reads SEHNR; CDR2 reads FQNEAQ (reference sequence). Trimming removed 0 bases from V and 6 bases from J; junction bases left unmatched: 3. This CDR3 region has 14 residues.

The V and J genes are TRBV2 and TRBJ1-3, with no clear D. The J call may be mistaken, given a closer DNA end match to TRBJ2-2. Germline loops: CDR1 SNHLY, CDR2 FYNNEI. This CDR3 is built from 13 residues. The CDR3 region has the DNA TGTGCCAGCAGGGCTCAGAACACCGGGGAGCTGTTTTTT. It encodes CASRAQNTGELFF.

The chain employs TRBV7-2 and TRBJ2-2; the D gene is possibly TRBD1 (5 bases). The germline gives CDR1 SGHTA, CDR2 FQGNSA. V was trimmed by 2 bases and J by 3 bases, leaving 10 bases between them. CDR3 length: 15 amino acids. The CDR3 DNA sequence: TGTGCCAGCAGCTTATCGGCAGGGTACACCGGGGAGCTGTTTTTT. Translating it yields CASSLSAGYTGELFF. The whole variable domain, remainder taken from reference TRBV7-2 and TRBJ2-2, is GAGVSQSPSNKVTEKGKDVELRCDPISGHTALYWYRQSLGQGLEFLIYFQGNSAPDKSGLPSDRFSAERTGGSVSTLTIQRTQQEDSAVYLCASSLSAGYTGELFFGEGSRLTVL.

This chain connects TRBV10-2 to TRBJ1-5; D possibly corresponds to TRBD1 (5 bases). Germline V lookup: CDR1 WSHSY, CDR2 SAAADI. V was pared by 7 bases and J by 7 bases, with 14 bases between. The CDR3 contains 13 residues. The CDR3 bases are TGCGCCAGCACTCCGGGGCAAGAACAGCCCCAGCATTTT. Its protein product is CASTPGQEQPQHF.